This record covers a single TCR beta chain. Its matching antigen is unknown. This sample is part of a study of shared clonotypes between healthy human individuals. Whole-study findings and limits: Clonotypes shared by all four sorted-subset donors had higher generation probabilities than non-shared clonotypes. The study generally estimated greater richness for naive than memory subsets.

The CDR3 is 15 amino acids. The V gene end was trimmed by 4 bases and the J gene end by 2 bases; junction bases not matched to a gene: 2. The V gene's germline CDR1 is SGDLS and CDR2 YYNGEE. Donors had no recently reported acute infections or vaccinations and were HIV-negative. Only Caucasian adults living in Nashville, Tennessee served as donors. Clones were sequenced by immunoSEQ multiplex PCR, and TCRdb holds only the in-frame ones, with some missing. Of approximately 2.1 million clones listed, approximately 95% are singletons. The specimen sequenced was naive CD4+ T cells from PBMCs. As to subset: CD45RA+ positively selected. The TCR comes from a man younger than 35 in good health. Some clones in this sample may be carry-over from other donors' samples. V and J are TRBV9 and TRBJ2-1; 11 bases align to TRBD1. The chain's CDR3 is CASSRTGGAYNEQFF. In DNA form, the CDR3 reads TGTGCCAGCAGCCGGACAGGGGGCGCCTACAATGAGCAGTTCTTC.